What follows describes a single T cell receptor (beta chain). The data derive from a study of T cells expressing NK-cell markers. TCRdb reprocessed the 5' RACE reads, with one entry per CDR3 protein and no DNA. The sample holds about 140,000 distinct CDR3 sequences. There are 18 residues in the CDR3. CDR1 and CDR2 from the germline V gene are SGHAT and FQNNGV. This receptor was obtained from a young man in good health. The J gene is TRBJ2-3, the V gene TRBV11-2; the TRBD2 assignment by TCRdb is unverifiable without DNA. Sequencing was carried out using blood T cells: a sorted CD56 or NKG2C T cell subset, CD4+ or CD8+ T cells, or bulk PBMC T cells (not recorded which). CDR3 region: CASSGSGTSGRNTDTQYF.